Listed below are T cell receptor beta chains from one sample, sequenced in a study of CD8+ T cells in alopecia areata. Sequenced by immunoSEQ multiplex PCR; TCRdb stores in-frame clones only, minus some. Altogether roughly 150,000 clones are present, less than 65% being singletons, with the ten largest covering approximately 19%. Sequencing used CD8+ T cells sorted from blood, obtained at week 0. These receptors originate from a human donor with alopecia areata. The CDR3 runs from the conserved cysteine through the conserved F or W. A D gene is named only where the DNA matches it firmly. Only part of the rows carry a size: once, few, many, or a class if the clone is expanded.

>TRBD1|NA|TRBJ1-5|TRBV27
TGTGCCAGCAGTTCCACGGGACAGGGAGTGCTCAATCAGCCCCAGCATTTT
CASSSTGQGVLNQPQHF
>TRBD1|few|TRBJ2-3|TRBV29-1
TGCAGCGTTGAAGGGCAGAGGACAGGGTATGACGGGTGGTATACAGATACGCAGTATTTT
CSVEGQRTGYDGWYTDTQYF
>TRBD1|NA|TRBJ2-7|TRBV7-8
TGTGCCAGCAGCTCCTTGGACAGGGGTAACGAGCAGTACTTC
CASSSLDRGNEQYF
>NA|few|TRBJ2-6|TRBV5-1
TGCGCCAGCAGACAGAGCTCTGGGGCCAACGTCCTGACTTTC
CASRQSSGANVLTF
>TRBD2|once|TRBJ2-1|TRBV5-4
TGTGCCAGCAGCTTGGAGATGGTCGGGGGGGTTCGGGAGCAGTTCTTC
CASSLEMVGGVREQFF
>TRBD2|few|TRBJ2-1|TRBV12-5
TGTGCTAGTGGTTACGGACTAGCGGGGGGCCCCTACAATGAGCAGTTCTTC
CASGYGLAGGPYNEQFF
>TRBD1|NA|TRBJ1-6|TRBV4-3
TGCGCCAGTCAACCGGGACAGGGGAATTCACCCCTCCACTTT
CASQPGQGNSPLHF
>NA|few|TRBJ1-2|TRBV29-1
TGCAGCGTTGCTCTGGCAGGGGTACGCTATGGCTACACCTTC
CSVALAGVRYGYTF
>TRBD2|NA|TRBJ2-4|TRBV7-9
TGTGCCAGCAGCATTACTAGCGGGGGCGCCAAAAACATTCAGTACTTC
CASSITSGGAKNIQYF
>NA|NA|TRBJ2-7|TRBV20-1
TGCAGTGCTAGAAGGGGCGAGCAGTACTTC
CSARRGEQYF
>NA|NA|TRBJ2-1|TRBV5-1
TGCGCCAGCAGCCAGGGTAATGAGCAGTTCTTC
CASSQGNEQFF
>NA|NA|TRBJ2-7|TRBV29-1
TGCAGCGTTGAAGTGGAGGGTATGGCCTACGAGCAGTACTTC
CSVEVEGMAYEQYF
>NA|NA|TRBJ1-1|TRBV30
TGTGCCTGGAGTCGCAGGGGATTGAACACTGAAGCTTTCTTT
CAWSRRGLNTEAFF
>NA|NA|TRBJ2-1|TRBV25-1
TGTGCCAGCCTAGGCAATGAGCAGTTCTTC
CASLGNEQFF
>TRBD1|NA|TRBJ2-7|TRBV4-3
TGCGCCAGCAGCCAGGGACAGGGGGATTACGAGCAGTACTTC
CASSQGQGDYEQYF
>NA|few|TRBJ1-2|TRBV29-1
TGCAGCGTTGTGACAGGATCGAACAACTATGGCTACACCTTC
CSVVTGSNNYGYTF
>NA|NA|TRBJ1-1|TRBV30
TGTGCCTGGAGGTACGGAGGCACTGAAGCTTTCTTT
CAWRYGGTEAFF
>NA|NA|TRBJ2-7|TRBV19
TGTGCCAGTAGTATGGGTCTAGCGAGCTACGAGCAGTACTTC
CASSMGLASYEQYF
>NA|few|TRBJ1-5|TRBV13
TGTGCCAGCAGCTTCGGCGGGTTCAATCAGCCCCAGCATTTT
CASSFGGFNQPQHF
>NA|NA|TRBJ1-5|TRBV5-1
TGCGCCAGCAGCTTGGAGGGGGGCAATCAGCCCCAGCATTTT
CASSLEGGNQPQHF
>NA|NA|TRBJ1-2|TRBV10-3
TGTGCCATCAGTGATCTCGAAGATCTCCACTATGGCTACACCTTC
CAISDLEDLHYGYTF
>NA|few|TRBJ2-3|TRBV27
TGTGCCAGCAGTTCGTCAGATACGCAGTATTTT
CASSSSDTQYF
>NA|NA|TRBJ1-2|TRBV5-6
TGTGCCAGCAGCGGACAGCTCTATGGCTACACCTTC
CASSGQLYGYTF
>NA|NA|TRBJ1-1|TRBV4-3
TGCGCCAGCAGCCAAGATATGGACCCGAACACTGAAGCTTTCTTT
CASSQDMDPNTEAFF
>NA|NA|TRBJ2-3|TRBV12-5
TGTGCTAGTGGTTTGGGTGGGGCGCAGGGAGATACGCAGTATTTT
CASGLGGAQGDTQYF
>NA|NA|TRBJ2-4|TRBV5-1
TGCGCCAGCAGCGCAGCGGGCATTCAGTACTTC
CASSAAGIQYF
>NA|NA|TRBJ1-2|TRBV29-1
TGCAGCGTTGAACAGGGTTCCCTATATGGCTACACCTTC
CSVEQGSLYGYTF
>NA|NA|TRBJ2-7|TRBV7-9
TGTGCCAGCAGCTCGCCGGTTTCGCCAAACACCTACGAGCAGTACTTC
CASSSPVSPNTYEQYF
>NA|once|TRBJ2-3|TRBV7-8
TGTGCCAGCAGTCCCGGGACCCACCTTAGGGCAGATACGCAGTATTTT
CASSPGTHLRADTQYF
>TRBD2|NA|TRBJ2-3|TRBV13
TGTGCCAGCAGCTCACTAGCGCAACCAGATACGCAGTATTTT
CASSSLAQPDTQYF
>NA|NA|TRBJ1-1|TRBV13
TGTGCCAGCGAGATGAACACTGAAGCTTTCTTT
CASEMNTEAFF
>NA|NA|TRBJ2-3|TRBV7-2
TGTGCCAGCAGCTCGACAGATTCGCTTCTCACAGATACGCAGTATTTT
CASSSTDSLLTDTQYF
>TRBD1|many|TRBJ2-1|TRBV27
TGTGCCAGCGCAACAGGGGGTCATGAGCAGTTCTTC
CASATGGHEQFF
>TRBD1|NA|TRBJ1-2|TRBV7-8
TGTGCCAGCAGCTTTACAGGGGGCGCGGGATATGGCTACACCTTC
CASSFTGGAGYGYTF
>NA|NA|TRBJ2-2|TRBV9
TGTGCCAGCAGCGTAGGCCTCCTGAACACCGGGGAGCTGTTTTTT
CASSVGLLNTGELFF
>TRBD2|NA|TRBJ2-7|TRBV27
TGTGCCAGCAGTTGGTCCACCGGGACTAGGGCTTACGAGCAGTACTTC
CASSWSTGTRAYEQYF
>NA|once|TRBJ2-3|TRBV13
TGTGCCAGTTCCCCGGGATCAGATACGCAGTATTTT
CASSPGSDTQYF
>NA|few|TRBJ1-2|TRBV29-1
TGCAGCGTGCCCACGGGGGAGGGCGGCTACACCTTC
CSVPTGEGGYTF
>NA|few|TRBJ2-2|TRBV9
TGTGCCAGCAGCGCTTCCAGGGGGGAGCTGTTTTTT
CASSASRGELFF
>TRBD2|few|TRBJ2-1|TRBV19
TGTGCCAGTAGTATAAGCGGGGGAGACAATGAGCAGTTCTTC
CASSISGGDNEQFF
>TRBD1|NA|TRBJ1-1|TRBV30
TGTGCCTGGAGGGCCGGGACAGCGAACACTGAAGCTTTCTTT
CAWRAGTANTEAFF
>TRBD1|NA|TRBJ2-7|TRBV19
TGTGCCAGTAGCCCCGGACAGGGAAGGGGCGAGCAGTACTTC
CASSPGQGRGEQYF
>NA|few|TRBJ2-1|TRBV25-1
TGTGCCAGCAGTGTCCTCGGGGAGTATGAGCAGTTCTTC
CASSVLGEYEQFF
>TRBD1|NA|TRBJ2-3|TRBV10-3
TGTGCCATCAGCGACAGGGACACAGATACGCAGTATTTT
CAISDRDTDTQYF
>NA|few|TRBJ1-6|TRBV7-9
TGTGCCAGCAGCTTAGCTTGGGGGCATGACTATAATTCACCCCTCCACTTT
CASSLAWGHDYNSPLHF
>NA|NA|TRBJ2-7|TRBV29-1
TGCAGCGTCTGGACTGATTACGAGCAGTACTTC
CSVWTDYEQYF
>NA|NA|TRBJ1-1|TRBV30
TGTGCCTGGATGAACTACTTCGGGAACACTGAAGCTTTCTTT
CAWMNYFGNTEAFF
>NA|few|TRBJ2-7|TRBV2
TGTGCCAGCAGAGGGGGTCCCTACGAGCAGTACTTC
CASRGGPYEQYF
>NA|few|TRBJ1-5|TRBV7-2
TGTGCCAGCAGCTTGGGGGCTCAGCCCCAGCATTTT
CASSLGAQPQHF
>NA|few|TRBJ2-7|TRBV25-1
TGTGCCAGCAGACTAGCTTACGAGCAGTACTTC
CASRLAYEQYF
>NA|many|TRBJ1-1|TRBV2
TGTGCCAGCAGCTTAGGGGGGCGATCTGAAGCTTTCTTT
CASSLGGRSEAFF
>TRBD1|NA|TRBJ2-1|TRBV19
TGTGCCAGTAGTATAGCAGGGGGCGGAGAGCAGTTCTTC
CASSIAGGGEQFF
>NA|NA|TRBJ2-7|TRBV11-2
TGTGCCAGCAGCTTAGGTACAGGACGCTACGAGCAGTACTTC
CASSLGTGRYEQYF
>NA|NA|TRBJ2-3|TRBV13
TGTGCCAGCAGCGCCCGGCGGGGACCAGATACGCAGTATTTT
CASSARRGPDTQYF
>NA|NA|TRBJ1-2|TRBV5-6
TGTGCCAGCAGCATAGGGACGCCAGCTAACTATGGCTACACCTTC
CASSIGTPANYGYTF
>TRBD1|NA|TRBJ2-3|TRBV30
TGTGCCTGGGACAGGGGAGGCACAGATACGCAGTATTTT
CAWDRGGTDTQYF
>TRBD1|NA|TRBJ2-6|TRBV9
TGTGCCAGCAGCATAGGGGGCGCTGGGGCCAACGTCCTGACTTTC
CASSIGGAGANVLTF
>NA|few|TRBJ1-1|TRBV29-1
TGCAGCGTTCGGACCAGCGAGGTCGCTGAAGCTTTCTTT
CSVRTSEVAEAFF